The table lists the clone carrying this T cell receptor (beta chain) with a count of one. Its specificity is not known. CD45RA-negative memory and CD45RA+ naive subsets were split from the CD4+ cells. This sample is drawn from a study of shared clonotypes between healthy human individuals. Profiling relied on immunoSEQ multiplex PCR, and the TCRdb table lists in-frame clones only, not all of them. The sample gives 2 million or so clones, 90% to 95% of which show up once; about 0.13% is in the top ten. Germline-derived CDR1 and CDR2 are SGHRS and YFSETQ. With V trimmed by 0 bases and J by 3 bases, 5 bases remained unmatched. CDR3 length: 16 residues. General observations from the study: Rarefaction demonstrated incomplete sorted-subset sequencing despite large depth.

Sequencing used naive CD4+ T cells sorted from blood. The subset was: CD45RA+ positively selected. The V and J genes are TRBV5-1 and TRBJ1-1; TRBD1 agrees at 10 bases. This clonotype was obtained from a man aged 18 to 29 in good health. The CDR3 protein is CASSLESTGGYTEAFF. The CDR3 nucleotides are TGCGCCAGCAGCTTGGAATCGACAGGGGGCTACACTGAAGCTTTCTTT.